Listed here are 7 T cell receptor beta chains from one sample, sequenced in a study of blood T cell repertoires in COVID-19. Assay: immunoSEQ multiplex PCR; the TCRdb copy retains only in-frame clones and omits some. Among more than 200,000 clones listed, 86% were seen once. The sequenced sample was peripheral blood. Source of these receptors: a young man with active or convalescent COVID-19.

This chain links TRBV16 with TRBJ2-5; TRBD1 is a possible D gene (6 bases). The CDR3 contains 17 residues. V was clipped by 2 bases and J by 0 bases, with 16 bases between them. CDR1 and CDR2 (germline): KGHSY, FQNENV. The CDR3 region is CASSQEYRESYQETQYF. CDR3 DNA sequence: TGTGCCAGCAGCCAAGAATACAGGGAGTCCTACCAAGAGACCCAGTACTTC.

The chain uses TRBV5-1 and TRBJ2-2, with 7 nucleotides matching TRBD1. The CDR3 is made up of 15 amino acids. Trimming at V came to 2 bases and at J to 5 bases, leaving 6 bases not matched to a gene. Germline loops: CDR1 SGHRS, CDR2 YFSETQ. CDR3 residues: CASSLSPGGTGELFF. The CDR3 coding sequence is TGCGCCAGCAGCTTATCTCCAGGGGGAACCGGGGAGCTGTTTTTT.

This clone was counted a few times. V usage is TRBV29-1 and J usage is TRBJ2-7; 12 positions agree with TRBD1. The germline V gene encodes CDR1 SQVTM and CDR2 ANQGSEA. J lost 6 bases, V lost 3 bases, and 6 bases had no gene match. This CDR3 contains 14 residues. The CDR3: CSVDFGTGGFEQYF. CDR3 sequence (DNA): TGCAGCGTTGACTTTGGGACAGGGGGCTTCGAGCAGTACTTC.

In this sample, this clone turned up once. This chain uses TRBV5-6 with TRBJ1-1; TRBD1 aligns across 8 bases. J was trimmed by 4 bases and V by 3 bases; bases with no gene match: 5. Germline lookup yields CDR1 SGHDT and CDR2 YYEEEE. This CDR3 has 14 amino acids. The CDR3 region has the DNA TGTGCCAGCAGCTGGGGCAGGGGGCCCACTGAAGCTTTCTTT. This sequence encodes CASSWGRGPTEAFF.

The chain has TRBV19 and TRBJ2-7; D possibly corresponds to TRBD2 (6 bases). The CDR3 extends over 14 amino acids. Germline CDR1 and CDR2: LNHDA and SQIVND (reference sequence). The V gene lost 3 bases and the J gene lost 2 bases, with 11 bases spanning the gap. The CDR3 nucleotides are TGTGCCAGTAGTATCCAAGGCGGGGCCTACGAGCAGTACTTC. Protein product: CASSIQGGAYEQYF.

The V call is TRBV7-9, the J call TRBJ1-2; TRBD1 is a possible D gene (5 bases). This CDR3 is built from 14 residues. V was trimmed by 0 bases and J by 7 bases, leaving 12 bases between them. Germline V gene data show CDR1 as SEHNR and CDR2 as FQNEAQ (reference sequence). CDR3 in DNA: TGTGCCAGCAGCTTAGCTGTTGCGGGGGTTGGCTACACCTTC. Translated, it gives CASSLAVAGVGYTF.

The V call is TRBV9, the J call TRBJ2-7; a weak D match, TRBD1 (6 bases). Germline-derived CDR1 and CDR2 are SGDLS and YYNGEE. The length of the CDR3 is 14 residues. V was cut by 0 bases and J by 2 bases, with 9 bases left in between. CDR3 amino acids: CASSVDGTTYEQYF. The CDR3 DNA reads as TGTGCCAGCAGCGTAGACGGGACAACCTACGAGCAGTACTTC.